In this sample, the clone carrying this T cell receptor beta chain turned up many times. Its antigen is unidentified. This sample is part of a study of human T cells and chemical hapten exposure. Overall study results and limits: TCRs at a frequency above 1 in 1000 stayed unchanged with DPC sensitization.

Germline trimming cut 4 bases from V and 2 bases from J; bases unmatched to any gene: 9. The CDR3 sequence is 16 residues long. Looked up from germline, CDR1 is SGHAT and CDR2 is FQNNGV. Specified time point: healthy volunteer bleed at 2 weeks. Total RNA was isolated from unfractionated whole blood. The library attached unique molecular identifiers to individual cDNA molecules. In the study's own analysis: Samples had a median of around 96,000 TCRs, ranging 23,224 to 690,600. TCRdb re-derived calls from the RACE reads in MiXCR, one entry per CDR3 protein. TCRdb, not the original authors, processed these V and J calls. The table includes about 46,000 distinct CDR3 sequences, 3.5% to 4.5% detected once.

Sequencing was carried out using whole blood. V is TRBV11-2 and J is TRBJ2-3; 7 bases fit TRBD1. This receptor was taken from a female donor in good health. Some clones in this sample may be carry-over from other donors' samples. This CDR3 is CASSSRTGSPTDTQYF. Written as DNA, the CDR3 is TGTGCCAGCAGCTCCAGGACAGGTTCACCCACAGATACGCAGTATTTT.